This TCR beta chain was identified in a study of regulatory T cells in long-lasting Graves disease (dated by TCRdb to about 2021). Turning to the overall study: To count as having persistent Graves' disease, a patient had to have received antithyroid drug treatment for over 5 years with TSH receptor autoantibodies remaining persistently positive. Peripheral blood TCR sequencing and RNA sequencing compared persistent Graves' disease patients with newly diagnosed Graves' disease patients. The study took place in China and was registered as a clinical trial. A total of roughly 35 samples underwent TCR sequencing: 13 from persistent and roughly 20 from newly diagnosed Graves' disease patients. In the clinical cohort, patients with persistent Graves' disease had used antithyroid drugs for an average of about 9.3 years. What the study reported, not specific to this receptor: Only peripheral blood was studied, because thyroid tissue, the primary lesion, was inaccessible. Persistent patients shared more public clonotypes among themselves (under 3,000) than newly diagnosed patients did (about 970). Only the TCR beta chain was sequenced and analyzed. TRBV28, TRBJ1-2 and TRBJ2-5 were preferentially used in persistent disease, while TRBV20-1 and TRBJ2-1 were favored in newly diagnosed disease. Lower TCR Shannon entropy and fewer highly expanded clones were observed in persistent Graves' disease patients than in newly diagnosed patients, which suggested clonal expansion. The small sample size was acknowledged by the authors as a limitation that may reduce accuracy.

Points on this clonotype: Its antigen specificity is not known. Per-base qualities were not stored, and no clone one base away is much larger.

The time point label here, explained by the study, means: persistent/refractory GD, antithyroid drugs over 5 years with positive TRAb. For both TCR sequencing and RNA sequencing, RNA was extracted from PBMCs using TRIzol. The diagnosis of Graves' disease was made according to American Thyroid Association guidelines. The patients came from an endocrinology department in Xi'an, China. Each patient gave 9 to 10 milliliters of peripheral blood, collected in an EDTA anticoagulant tube. PBMCs were isolated by Ficoll Paque Plus density gradient separation without further T cell sorting. An Agilent 2100 Bioanalyzer and agarose gel were used to check RNA quality, while a NanoDrop 2000 measured RNA concentration. The CDR3 measures 18 amino acids from cysteine to phenylalanine. Only the CDR3 portion is preserved as DNA: 54 bases, with reading frame beginning at the first base. From a lookup of the germline V gene, CDR1 and CDR2 are SGDLS and YYNGEE. V is pared back by 2 bases and J by 1 base, with 19 bases lying between the germline termini.

Library creation used multiplex PCR. The data were produced on an Illumina HiSeq 4000. TCR beta libraries were built with iRepertoire HTBI primers and Arm-PCR amplification of CDR3 regions. Gel purification was performed on PCR products prior to sequencing. The paper's processing steps were these. A total of roughly 67 TRBV and some 15 TRBJ segments were identified across samples and were used for gene usage analysis of CDR3 amino acid clonotypes. COPE and FqMerger were used to merge filtered high-quality paired reads into contigs. BLAST was used to align contigs to the IMGT TRBV, TRBD and TRBJ reference genes, and CDR3 was defined following IMGT. Any clonotype with a frequency above 0.1% was classified as a highly expanded clone. Shannon entropy was used to measure repertoire diversity, and the Gini coefficient was used to measure V-J evenness. Clonotypes shared by more than one individual were considered public. TCRdb took the public reads, trimmed them with fastp at Q25, ran MiXCR for clone calling and kept in-frame beta chains. Rows merge per CDR3 protein into single entries with the most common DNA and genes. These V and J calls derive from TCRdb rather than the authors' analysis. This sample is represented by about 340,000 distinct CDR3 sequences; about 20% of them were singletons. The top ten hold just under 30% of the sample.

The sample here was peripheral blood mononuclear cells (PBMCs), taken when the disease was refractory, from a patient treated with antithyroid drugs. The sequence was collected from a female donor with Graves disease. The chain couples TRBV9 to TRBJ1-5; a tentative D match to TRBD1 spans 6 bases. This receptor carries the CDR3 CASSVASTGPLSNQPQHF. The nucleotide sequence reads as follows: TGTGCCAGCAGCGTCGCCTCAACAGGGCCGTTGAGCAATCAGCCCCAGCATTTT.